A selection of T cell receptor beta chains follows, all from one sample in a study of identical twins. In TCRdb, the 5' RACE reads were re-called with MiXCR into one record per CDR3 protein. This repertoire shows under 250,000 distinct CDR3 sequences, around 9.6% found once; its top ten account for 5.1%. The sequencing sample was made of memory (CD45RO+) T cells sorted from blood. The receptors derive from a woman under 30 in good health. The CDR3 runs from the conserved cysteine through the conserved F or W. D genes are given only for firm matches. The size entry is marked missing in some rows and otherwise reads once, few, many or a size class.

D: NA; J: TRBJ2-7; size: NA; V: TRBV7-2; CDR3: CASSLARGEQYF; DNA: TGTGCCAGCAGCCTAGCCAGGGGCGAGCAGTACTTC
D: NA; J: TRBJ1-4; size: few; V: TRBV5-1; CDR3: CASSLKWGSNEKLFF; DNA: TGCGCCAGCAGCCTGAAATGGGGGTCTAATGAAAAACTGTTTTTT
D: TRBD2; J: TRBJ2-3; size: NA; V: TRBV7-2; CDR3: CASSRTSGPSTDTQYF; DNA: TGTGCCAGCAGCCGGACTAGCGGTCCTAGCACAGATACGCAGTATTTT
D: NA; J: TRBJ1-3; size: NA; V: TRBV9; CDR3: CASSPLRGGVFGNTIYF; DNA: TGTGCCAGCAGCCCCTTAAGGGGGGGAGTATTTGGAAACACCATATATTTT
D: NA; J: TRBJ1-2; size: few; V: TRBV7-2; CDR3: CASSPSLAADSYGYTF; DNA: TGTGCCAGCAGCCCCTCTTTGGCGGCTGATAGCTATGGCTACACCTTC
D: NA; J: TRBJ2-5; size: NA; V: TRBV7-9; CDR3: CASRLERETQYF; DNA: TGTGCCAGCAGACTCGAAAGGGAGACCCAGTACTTC
D: NA; J: TRBJ2-1; size: many; V: TRBV7-2; CDR3: CASSLNSLGNEFF; DNA: TGTGCCAGCAGCTTAAACTCTCTGGGCAATGAGTTCTTC
D: TRBD2; J: TRBJ2-7; size: many; V: TRBV20-1; CDR3: CSAGSGRGSLDEQYF; DNA: TGCAGTGCCGGTAGCGGGAGAGGGTCCCTCGACGAGCAGTACTTC
D: NA; J: TRBJ2-1; size: few; V: TRBV9; CDR3: CASSVESGPFF; DNA: TGTGCCAGCAGCGTGGAAAGCGGTCCGTTCTTC
D: NA; J: TRBJ2-7; size: NA; V: TRBV2; CDR3: CASSEFGLGSPLSSYEQYF; DNA: TGTGCCAGCAGTGAATTCGGTCTTGGGAGCCCCCTTTCTTCCTACGAGCAGTACTTC
D: NA; J: TRBJ1-2; size: few; V: TRBV6-2/TRBV6-3; CDR3: CASRYDGNYGYTF; DNA: TGTGCCAGCAGATATGACGGCAACTATGGCTACACCTTC
D: TRBD2; J: TRBJ2-1; size: NA; V: TRBV4-3; CDR3: CASSQATSGSQRDNEQFF; DNA: TGCGCCAGCAGCCAAGCGACTAGCGGGAGTCAAAGGGACAATGAGCAGTTCTTC
D: TRBD1; J: TRBJ2-3; size: NA; V: TRBV5-1; CDR3: CASSLYRGQGSTDTQYF; DNA: TGCGCCAGCAGCTTGTATCGGGGACAGGGGAGCACAGATACGCAGTATTTT
D: TRBD2; J: TRBJ2-2; size: many; V: TRBV5-8; CDR3: CASSLLIAGGTGELFF; DNA: TGTGCCAGCAGCTTGCTTATAGCGGGAGGAACCGGGGAGCTGTTTTTT
D: TRBD2; J: TRBJ2-3; size: NA; V: TRBV6-5; CDR3: CASSYSIGREFDTQYF; DNA: TGTGCCAGCAGTTACTCGATTGGGCGGGAGTTTGATACGCAGTATTTT
D: NA; J: TRBJ1-1; size: NA; V: TRBV5-1; CDR3: CASSLGQAGEAFF; DNA: TGCGCCAGCAGCTTGGGACAGGCCGGTGAAGCTTTCTTT
D: TRBD2; J: TRBJ2-2; size: NA; V: TRBV7-2; CDR3: CATKLAGGTGELFF; DNA: TGTGCCACCAAACTAGCGGGAGGGACCGGGGAGCTGTTTTTT
D: NA; J: TRBJ2-5; size: few; V: TRBV7-7; CDR3: CASSLGIGSRTQYF; DNA: TGTGCTAGCAGCTTAGGAATCGGGTCCAGGACCCAGTACTTC
D: NA; J: TRBJ1-2; size: NA; V: TRBV3-1; CDR3: CASSQAGGWYGYTF; DNA: TGTGCCAGCAGCCAAGCCGGGGGATGGTATGGCTACACCTTC
D: NA; J: TRBJ2-1; size: NA; V: TRBV7-2; CDR3: CASSLAVISYNEQFF; DNA: TGTGCCAGCAGCTTAGCGGTTATTTCGTACAATGAGCAGTTCTTC
D: NA; J: TRBJ2-7; size: NA; V: TRBV20-1; CDR3: CSGAPTELSYEQYF; DNA: TGCAGCGGAGCCCCTACAGAACTATCCTACGAGCAGTACTTC
D: TRBD2; J: TRBJ2-2; size: few; V: TRBV7-6; CDR3: CASSLGVAGAGELFF; DNA: TGTGCCAGCAGCTTAGGGGTAGCGGGAGCCGGGGAGCTGTTTTTT
D: TRBD1; J: TRBJ2-7; size: many; V: TRBV10-3; CDR3: CAISRDRGFYEQYF; DNA: TGTGCCATCAGTAGGGACAGGGGATTTTACGAGCAGTACTTC
D: NA; J: TRBJ1-2; size: few; V: TRBV18; CDR3: CASSPGSANLYGYTF; DNA: TGTGCCAGCTCACCGGGATCAGCTAACCTCTATGGCTACACCTTC
D: NA; J: TRBJ2-1; size: many; V: TRBV5-1; CDR3: CASSLFGMEDEQFF; DNA: TGCGCCAGCAGCTTGTTTGGTATGGAGGATGAGCAGTTCTTC
D: NA; J: TRBJ1-3; size: NA; V: TRBV12-3/TRBV12-4; CDR3: CASSPPGTGNTIYF; DNA: TGTGCCAGCAGCCCCCCCGGGACAGGAAACACCATATATTTT
D: NA; J: TRBJ2-7; size: few; V: TRBV20-1; CDR3: CSARGESSYEQYF; DNA: TGCAGTGCTAGAGGCGAAAGCTCCTACGAGCAGTACTTC
D: NA; J: TRBJ1-1; size: many; V: TRBV12-3/TRBV12-4; CDR3: CASSGWAEGGGAFF; DNA: TGTGCCAGCAGTGGTTGGGCGGAGGGCGGGGGGGCTTTCTTT
D: NA; J: TRBJ1-2; size: few; V: TRBV12-3/TRBV12-4; CDR3: CASSYRESGYTF; DNA: TGTGCCAGCAGTTACAGAGAATCTGGCTACACCTTC
D: NA; J: TRBJ1-1; size: NA; V: TRBV13; CDR3: CASSLMRTEAFF; DNA: TGTGCCAGCAGCTTAATGCGCACTGAAGCTTTCTTT
D: TRBD2; J: TRBJ2-3; size: few; V: TRBV27; CDR3: CASSLYRAGGWADTQYF; DNA: TGTGCCAGCAGTTTATACCGAGCGGGAGGTTGGGCAGATACGCAGTATTTT
D: NA; J: TRBJ1-4; size: NA; V: TRBV9; CDR3: CASSPAAGAPNEKLFF; DNA: TGTGCCAGCAGCCCAGCCGCGGGGGCTCCAAATGAAAAACTGTTTTTT
D: NA; J: TRBJ2-5; size: few; V: TRBV20-1; CDR3: CSAIKGRETQYF; DNA: TGCAGTGCTATAAAGGGGCGAGAGACCCAGTACTTC
D: NA; J: TRBJ2-1; size: few; V: TRBV11-2; CDR3: CASSYPARGNEQFF; DNA: TGTGCCAGCAGCTACCCGGCCAGGGGCAATGAGCAGTTCTTC
D: NA; J: TRBJ2-2; size: NA; V: TRBV5-1; CDR3: CASSLVPDTGELFF; DNA: TGCGCCAGCAGCTTGGTCCCGGACACCGGGGAGCTGTTTTTT
D: NA; J: TRBJ1-6; size: NA; V: TRBV7-9; CDR3: CATIGETPGFSPLHF; DNA: TGTGCCACCATAGGAGAGACCCCGGGGTTCTCACCCCTCCACTTT
D: NA; J: TRBJ2-5; size: many; V: TRBV5-1; CDR3: CASSFHLGGNRQETQYF; DNA: TGCGCCAGCAGCTTTCACCTAGGGGGGAACCGCCAAGAGACCCAGTACTTC
D: NA; J: TRBJ2-3; size: few; V: TRBV6-2/TRBV6-3; CDR3: CASSSLLPTDTQYF; DNA: TGTGCCAGCAGTTCGTTACTTCCCACAGATACGCAGTATTTT
D: NA; J: TRBJ2-2; size: NA; V: TRBV7-2; CDR3: CASSPGTHTGELFF; DNA: TGTGCCAGCAGCCCCGGGACCCACACCGGGGAGCTGTTTTTT
D: NA; J: TRBJ1-1; size: NA; V: TRBV12-3/TRBV12-4; CDR3: CASSPTVGNTEAFF; DNA: TGTGCCAGCAGCCCCACGGTGGGGAACACTGAAGCTTTCTTT
D: TRBD2; J: TRBJ2-1; size: NA; V: TRBV6-4; CDR3: CASSVGVGSGSNEQFF; DNA: TGTGCCAGCAGTGTGGGAGTTGGTAGCGGGAGCAATGAGCAGTTCTTC
D: TRBD1; J: TRBJ2-5; size: NA; V: TRBV20-1; CDR3: CSAPFRRQGGESQYF; DNA: TGCAGTGCCCCATTCCGGAGACAGGGCGGAGAGTCCCAGTACTTC
D: NA; J: TRBJ1-5; size: few; V: TRBV7-2; CDR3: CASSSTQGQPQHF; DNA: TGTGCCAGCAGCTCAACACAGGGACAGCCCCAGCATTTT
D: NA; J: TRBJ1-1; size: NA; V: TRBV18; CDR3: CASSHRGGQGGTEAFF; DNA: TGTGCCAGCTCACACCGGGGGGGACAAGGTGGGACTGAAGCTTTCTTT
D: NA; J: TRBJ2-3; size: few; V: TRBV2; CDR3: CASSEEAPGTQYF; DNA: TGTGCCAGCAGTGAGGAAGCCCCGGGTACGCAGTATTTT
D: NA; J: TRBJ2-3; size: NA; V: TRBV4-2; CDR3: CASSRGNDADTQYF; DNA: TGTGCCAGCAGCCGAGGAAATGACGCAGATACGCAGTATTTT
D: NA; J: TRBJ2-2; size: few; V: TRBV5-1; CDR3: CASSLILGVSGSGELFF; DNA: TGCGCCAGCAGCTTGATTTTGGGGGTTTCGGGGTCCGGGGAGCTGTTTTTT
D: TRBD1; J: TRBJ2-1; size: NA; V: TRBV19; CDR3: CAASRDREYNEQFF; DNA: TGTGCCGCCAGCCGGGACAGGGAGTACAATGAGCAGTTCTTC
D: NA; J: TRBJ2-7; size: many; V: TRBV20-1; CDR3: CSALRELREQYF; DNA: TGCAGTGCCCTAAGGGAGCTACGGGAGCAGTACTTC
D: TRBD1; J: TRBJ2-5; size: few; V: TRBV5-6; CDR3: CASSSPGTVQETQYF; DNA: TGTGCCAGCAGCAGTCCCGGGACAGTTCAAGAGACCCAGTACTTC
D: NA; J: TRBJ2-7; size: NA; V: TRBV6-1; CDR3: CASSTDSSEQYF; DNA: TGTGCCAGCAGCACAGACAGCAGCGAGCAGTACTTC
D: TRBD2; J: TRBJ2-3; size: many; V: TRBV5-8; CDR3: CASSFSGGALSTDTQYF; DNA: TGTGCCAGCAGCTTCAGCGGGGGGGCCCTGTCGACAGATACGCAGTATTTT
D: NA; J: TRBJ2-1; size: NA; V: TRBV5-8; CDR3: CARGAGVHCEQFF; DNA: TGTGCCAGGGGCGCCGGGGTCCACTGTGAGCAGTTCTTC
D: NA; J: TRBJ1-2; size: many; V: TRBV20-1; CDR3: CSANYQVYGYTF; DNA: TGCAGTGCGAATTACCAGGTCTATGGCTACACCTTC
D: TRBD2; J: TRBJ2-2; size: many; V: TRBV10-2; CDR3: CASEGLAGGLNTGELFF; DNA: TGCGCCAGCGAAGGACTAGCGGGAGGCCTGAACACCGGGGAGCTGTTTTTT
D: TRBD2; J: TRBJ2-7; size: NA; V: TRBV27; CDR3: CASSLSRLAGETYEQYF; DNA: TGTGCCAGCAGTTTATCGAGGCTAGCGGGAGAAACATACGAGCAGTACTTC
D: TRBD2; J: TRBJ2-2; size: NA; V: TRBV3-1; CDR3: CASSRLAGGLRGELFF; DNA: TGTGCCAGCAGCCGTTTAGCGGGAGGGCTCCGAGGGGAGCTGTTTTTT